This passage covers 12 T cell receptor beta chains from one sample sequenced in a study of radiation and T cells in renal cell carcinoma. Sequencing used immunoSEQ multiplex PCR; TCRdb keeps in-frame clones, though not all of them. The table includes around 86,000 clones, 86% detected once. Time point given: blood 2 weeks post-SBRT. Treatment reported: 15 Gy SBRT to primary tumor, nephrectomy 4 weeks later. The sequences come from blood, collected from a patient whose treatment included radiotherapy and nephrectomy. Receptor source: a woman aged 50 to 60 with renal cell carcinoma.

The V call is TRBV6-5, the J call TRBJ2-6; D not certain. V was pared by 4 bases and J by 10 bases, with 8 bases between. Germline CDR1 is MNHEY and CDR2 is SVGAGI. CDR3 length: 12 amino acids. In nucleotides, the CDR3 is TGTGCCAGCAGTTCCAAACTTAACGTCCTGACTTTC. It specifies CASSSKLNVLTF.

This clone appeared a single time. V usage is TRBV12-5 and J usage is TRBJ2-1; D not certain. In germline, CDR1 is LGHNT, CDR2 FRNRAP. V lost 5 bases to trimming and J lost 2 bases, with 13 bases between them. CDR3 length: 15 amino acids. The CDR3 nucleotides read TGTGCTAGTGGTCCGGACCAGGCGGCCTACAATGAGCAGTTCTTC. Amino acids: CASGPDQAAYNEQFF.

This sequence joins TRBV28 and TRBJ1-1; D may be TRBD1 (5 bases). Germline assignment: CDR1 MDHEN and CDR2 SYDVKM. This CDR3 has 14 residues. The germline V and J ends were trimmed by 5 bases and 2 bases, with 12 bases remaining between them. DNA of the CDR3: TGTGCCAGCAGTACCCCAGGGATAAACACTGAAGCTTTCTTT. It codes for CASSTPGINTEAFF.

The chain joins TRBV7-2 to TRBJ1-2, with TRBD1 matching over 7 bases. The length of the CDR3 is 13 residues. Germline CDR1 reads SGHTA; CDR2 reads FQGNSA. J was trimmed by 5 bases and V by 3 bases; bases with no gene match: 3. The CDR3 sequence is CASSFGQEYGYTF. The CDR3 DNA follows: TGTGCCAGCAGCTTTGGACAGGAATATGGCTACACCTTC.

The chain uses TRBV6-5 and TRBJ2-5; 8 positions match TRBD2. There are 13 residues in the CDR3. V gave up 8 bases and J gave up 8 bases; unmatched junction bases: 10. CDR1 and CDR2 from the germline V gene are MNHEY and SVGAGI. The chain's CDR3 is CASSLSGGDTQYF. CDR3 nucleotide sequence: TGTGCCAGCTCCCTGTCGGGGGGGGACACCCAGTACTTC.

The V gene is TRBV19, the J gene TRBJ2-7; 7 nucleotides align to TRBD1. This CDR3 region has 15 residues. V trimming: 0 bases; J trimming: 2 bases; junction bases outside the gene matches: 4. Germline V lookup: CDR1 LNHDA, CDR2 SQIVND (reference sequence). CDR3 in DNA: TGTGCCAGTAGTATAGAAGGCAGGGGGACCTACGAGCAGTACTTC. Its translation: CASSIEGRGTYEQYF.

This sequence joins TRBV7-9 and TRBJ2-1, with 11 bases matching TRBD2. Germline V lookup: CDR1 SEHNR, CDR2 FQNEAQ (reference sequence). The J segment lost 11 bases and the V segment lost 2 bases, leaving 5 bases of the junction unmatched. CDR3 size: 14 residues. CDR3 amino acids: CASSLIAGGTKQFF. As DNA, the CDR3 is TGTGCCAGCAGCTTAATAGCGGGAGGGACCAAGCAGTTCTTC.

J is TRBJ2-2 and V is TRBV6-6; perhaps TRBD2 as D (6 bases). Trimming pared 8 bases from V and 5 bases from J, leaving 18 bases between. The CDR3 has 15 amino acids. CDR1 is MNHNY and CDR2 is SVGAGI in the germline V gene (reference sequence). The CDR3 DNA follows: TGTGCCAGCGACCACGGGGGAAGGTATACCGGGGAGCTGTTTTTT. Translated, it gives CASDHGGRYTGELFF.

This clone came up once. As DNA, the CDR3 is TGCGCCAGCACCGATCCGGGACAGGGGGACGTTGGCTACACCTTC. Translating it yields CASTDPGQGDVGYTF. The chain has TRBV23-1 and TRBJ1-2; 11 nucleotides agree with TRBD1. TRBV23-1 is annotated as an ORF whose role is uncertain. With V trimmed by 7 bases and J by 7 bases, 11 bases remained unmatched. The CDR3 length is 15 residues.

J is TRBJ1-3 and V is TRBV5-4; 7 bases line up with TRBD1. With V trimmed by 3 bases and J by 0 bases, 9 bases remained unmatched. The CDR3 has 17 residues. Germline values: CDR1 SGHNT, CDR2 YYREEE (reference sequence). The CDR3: CASSSGQLLHSGNTIYF. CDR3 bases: TGTGCCAGCAGCTCGGGACAGCTTCTCCACTCTGGAAACACCATATATTTT.

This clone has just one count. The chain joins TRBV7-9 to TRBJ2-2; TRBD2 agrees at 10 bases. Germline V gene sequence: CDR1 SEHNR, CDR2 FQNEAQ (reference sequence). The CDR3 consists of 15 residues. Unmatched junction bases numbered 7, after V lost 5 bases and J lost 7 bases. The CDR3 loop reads CASSPGGLAFGELFF. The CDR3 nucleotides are TGTGCCAGCAGCCCCGGGGGACTAGCGTTCGGGGAGCTGTTTTTT.

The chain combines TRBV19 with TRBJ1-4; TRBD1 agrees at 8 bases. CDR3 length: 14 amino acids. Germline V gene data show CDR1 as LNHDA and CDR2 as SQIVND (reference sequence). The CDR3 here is CATGQGSANEKLFF. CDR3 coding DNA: TGTGCGACAGGACAGGGTAGTGCTAATGAAAAACTGTTTTTT.